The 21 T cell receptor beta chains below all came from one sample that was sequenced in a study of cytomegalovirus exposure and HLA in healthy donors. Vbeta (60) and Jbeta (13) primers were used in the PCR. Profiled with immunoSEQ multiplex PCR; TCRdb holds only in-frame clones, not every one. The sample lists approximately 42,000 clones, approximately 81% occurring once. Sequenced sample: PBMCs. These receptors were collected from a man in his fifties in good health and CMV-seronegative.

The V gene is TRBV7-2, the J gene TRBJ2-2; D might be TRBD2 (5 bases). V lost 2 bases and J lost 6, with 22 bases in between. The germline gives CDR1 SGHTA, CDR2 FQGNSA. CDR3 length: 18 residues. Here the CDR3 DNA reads TGTGCCAGCAGCTTAAGCCGGGAAACGGCTAGCATCCCCGGGGAGCTGTTTTTT. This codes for CASSLSRETASIPGELFF.

In nucleotides, the CDR3 is TGTGCCAGCAGTCTTAGCCATGAGCAGTTCTTC. Translated: CASSLSHEQFF. The genes are TRBV27 and TRBJ2-1; no clear D. V was clipped by 5 bases and J by 8 bases, with 7 bases between them. The CDR3 runs to 11 residues. Germline CDR1 is MNHEY and CDR2 is SMNVEV (reference sequence).

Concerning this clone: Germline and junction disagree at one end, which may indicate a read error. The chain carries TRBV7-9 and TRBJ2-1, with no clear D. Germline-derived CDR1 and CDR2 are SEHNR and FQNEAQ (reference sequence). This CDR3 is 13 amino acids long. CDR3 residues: CSSSFSSYNEQFF. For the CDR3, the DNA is TGTTCCAGCAGCTTTAGCTCCTACAATGAGCAGTTCTTC.

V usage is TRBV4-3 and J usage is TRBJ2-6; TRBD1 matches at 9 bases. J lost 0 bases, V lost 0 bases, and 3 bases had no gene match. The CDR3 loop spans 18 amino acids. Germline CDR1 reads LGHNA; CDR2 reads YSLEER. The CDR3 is CASSQDWTGVSGANVLTF. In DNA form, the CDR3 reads TGCGCCAGCAGCCAAGATTGGACAGGGGTCTCTGGGGCCAACGTCCTGACTTTC.

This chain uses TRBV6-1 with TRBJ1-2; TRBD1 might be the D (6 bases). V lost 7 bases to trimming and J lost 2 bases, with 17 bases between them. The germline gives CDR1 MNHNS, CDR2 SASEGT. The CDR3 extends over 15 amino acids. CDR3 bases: TGTGCCAGCACCCACTCGACAGGAATCAACTATGGCTACACCTTC. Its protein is CASTHSTGINYGYTF.

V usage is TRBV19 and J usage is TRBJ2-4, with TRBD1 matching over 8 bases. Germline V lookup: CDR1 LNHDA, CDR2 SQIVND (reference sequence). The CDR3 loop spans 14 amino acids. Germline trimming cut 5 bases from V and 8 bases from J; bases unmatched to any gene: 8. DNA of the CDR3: TGTGCCAGTAGTCCCCAGGACAGGGAGGACATTCAGTACTTC. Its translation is CASSPQDREDIQYF. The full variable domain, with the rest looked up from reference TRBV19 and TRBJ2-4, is DGGITQSPKYLFRKEGQNVTLSCEQNLNHDAMYWYRQDPGQGLRLIYYSQIVNDFQKGDIAEGYSVSREKKESFPLTVTSAQKNPTAFYLCASSPQDREDIQYFGAGTRLSVL.

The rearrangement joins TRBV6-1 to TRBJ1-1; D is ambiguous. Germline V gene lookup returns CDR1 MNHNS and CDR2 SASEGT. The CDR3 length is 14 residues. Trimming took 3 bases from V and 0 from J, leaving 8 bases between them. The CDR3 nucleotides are TGTGCCAGCAGTGATCCGGGGATGAACACTGAAGCTTTCTTT. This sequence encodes CASSDPGMNTEAFF.

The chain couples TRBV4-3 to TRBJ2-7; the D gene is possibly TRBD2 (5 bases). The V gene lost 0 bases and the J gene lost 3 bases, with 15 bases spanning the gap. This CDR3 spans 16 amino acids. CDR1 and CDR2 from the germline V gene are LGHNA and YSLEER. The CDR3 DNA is TGCGCCAGCAGCCAAGATCGAGGGAATACTCGCTACGAGCAGTACTTC. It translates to CASSQDRGNTRYEQYF.

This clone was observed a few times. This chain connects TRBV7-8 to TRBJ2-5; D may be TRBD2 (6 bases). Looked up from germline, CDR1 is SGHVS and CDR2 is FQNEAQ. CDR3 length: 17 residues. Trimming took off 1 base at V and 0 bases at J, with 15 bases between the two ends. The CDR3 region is CASSLGWRGAYQETQYF. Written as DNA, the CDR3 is TGTGCCAGCAGCTTAGGGTGGCGGGGAGCGTACCAAGAGACCCAGTACTTC.

In nucleotides, the CDR3 is TGCGCCAGCAGCCAAGGACAGGGTCGAGCAGATACGCAGTATTTT. Its translation is CASSQGQGRADTQYF. V gene TRBV4-3 combines with J gene TRBJ2-3, with 7 bases that match TRBD1. This CDR3 has 15 residues. V shed 1 base, J shed 4 bases, and the junction held 5 bases outside the gene matches. The germline gives CDR1 LGHNA, CDR2 YSLEER.

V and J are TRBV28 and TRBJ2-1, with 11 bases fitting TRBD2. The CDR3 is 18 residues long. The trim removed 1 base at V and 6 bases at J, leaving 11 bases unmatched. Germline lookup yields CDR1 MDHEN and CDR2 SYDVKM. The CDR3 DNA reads TGTGCCAGCAGTTTATTAGCGGGAGGGCCCTATAATAGCAATGAGCAGTTCTTC. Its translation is CASSLLAGGPYNSNEQFF.

The CDR3 sequence: CSVGRGGETDTQYF. CDR3 DNA: TGCAGCGTTGGCAGGGGTGGGGAAACAGATACGCAGTATTTT. This chain joins TRBV29-1 and TRBJ2-3; a possible D gene is TRBD1 (6 bases). Germline CDR1 SQVTM, CDR2 ANQGSEA. Between the trimmed V and J ends, which lost 4 bases and 3 bases, there was a span of 14 bases. The CDR3 sequence is 14 residues long.

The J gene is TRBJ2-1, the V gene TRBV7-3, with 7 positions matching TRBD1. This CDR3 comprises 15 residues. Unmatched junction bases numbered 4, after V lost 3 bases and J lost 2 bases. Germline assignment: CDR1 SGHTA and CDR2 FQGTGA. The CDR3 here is CASSFDRATYNEQFF. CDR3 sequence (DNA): TGTGCCAGCAGCTTTGACAGGGCAACCTACAATGAGCAGTTCTTC.

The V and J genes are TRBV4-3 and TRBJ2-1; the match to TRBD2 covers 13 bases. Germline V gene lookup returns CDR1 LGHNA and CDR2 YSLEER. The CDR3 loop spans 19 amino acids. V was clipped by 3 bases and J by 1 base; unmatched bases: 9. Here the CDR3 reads CASSQETSGGLASYNEQFF. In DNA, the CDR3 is TGCGCCAGCAGCCAGGAGACTAGCGGGGGGCTCGCTTCCTACAATGAGCAGTTCTTC.

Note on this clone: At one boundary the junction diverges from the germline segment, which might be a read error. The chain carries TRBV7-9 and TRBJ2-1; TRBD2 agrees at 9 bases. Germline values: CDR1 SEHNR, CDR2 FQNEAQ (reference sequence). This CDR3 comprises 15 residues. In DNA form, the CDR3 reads TGTTCCAGCAGCTCGCGGGGGGGCAGACAAAATGAGCAGTTCTTC. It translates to CSSSSRGGRQNEQFF.

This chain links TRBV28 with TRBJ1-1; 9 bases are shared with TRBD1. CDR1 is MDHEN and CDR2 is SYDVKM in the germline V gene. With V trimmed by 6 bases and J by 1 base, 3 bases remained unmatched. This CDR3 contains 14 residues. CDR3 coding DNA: TGTGCCAGCAGGAGGACAGGGGAGAACACTGAAGCTTTCTTT. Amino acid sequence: CASRRTGENTEAFF.

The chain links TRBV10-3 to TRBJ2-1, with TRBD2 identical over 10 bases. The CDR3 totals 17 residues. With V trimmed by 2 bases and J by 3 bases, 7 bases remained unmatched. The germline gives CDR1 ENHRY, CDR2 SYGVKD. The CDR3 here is CAISEREAGGFYNEQFF. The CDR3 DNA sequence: TGTGCCATCAGTGAGAGAGAAGCGGGAGGGTTCTACAATGAGCAGTTCTTC.

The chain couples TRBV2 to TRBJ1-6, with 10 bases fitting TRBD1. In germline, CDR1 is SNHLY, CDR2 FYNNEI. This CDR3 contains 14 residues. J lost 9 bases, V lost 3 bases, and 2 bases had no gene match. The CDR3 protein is CASSEGQGSSPLHF. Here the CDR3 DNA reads TGTGCCAGCAGTGAGGGACAGGGGTCTTCACCCCTCCACTTT.

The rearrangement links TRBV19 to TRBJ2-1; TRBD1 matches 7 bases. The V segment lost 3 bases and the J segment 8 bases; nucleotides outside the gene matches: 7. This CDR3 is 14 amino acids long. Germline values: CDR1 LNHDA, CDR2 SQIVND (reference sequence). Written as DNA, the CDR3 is TGTGCCAGTAGTATTGGGCAAGGGGGCCATGAGCAGTTCTTC. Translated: CASSIGQGGHEQFF.

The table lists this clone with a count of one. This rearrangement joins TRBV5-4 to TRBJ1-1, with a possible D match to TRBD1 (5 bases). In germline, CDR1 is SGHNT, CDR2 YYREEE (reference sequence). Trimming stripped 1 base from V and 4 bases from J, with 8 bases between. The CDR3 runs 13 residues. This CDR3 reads CASSLRQTTEAFF. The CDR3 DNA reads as TGTGCCAGCAGCTTGAGACAGACCACTGAAGCTTTCTTT.

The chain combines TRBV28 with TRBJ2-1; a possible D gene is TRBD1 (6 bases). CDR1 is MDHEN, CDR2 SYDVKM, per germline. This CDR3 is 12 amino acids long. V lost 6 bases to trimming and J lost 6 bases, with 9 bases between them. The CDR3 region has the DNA TGTGCCAGCAGCACGGACAGCAATGAGCAGTTCTTC. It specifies CASSTDSNEQFF.